The rows below give T cell receptor beta chains drawn from one sample of a study of blood T cell repertoires in COVID-19. Measured with immunoSEQ multiplex PCR; TCRdb has only the in-frame clones, and not every one. The sample carries approximately 130,000 clones, about 75% recorded once. Sequenced input: peripheral blood. Receptors originate from a man of 80 years or more with acute or convalescent COVID-19. The CDR3 runs from the conserved cysteine through the conserved F or W. A D gene is named only where the DNA matches it firmly. Clone size is not always given. Where it is, it says once, few, many or a class for expanded clones.

TRBD1	15	TRBV7-6	.	TRBJ2-7	CASSLAPGTAREQYF	TGTGCCAGCAGCTTAGCCCCCGGGACAGCGCGCGAGCAGTACTTC
.	14	TRBV6-2/TRBV6-3	.	TRBJ1-2	CASSPGLARYGYTF	TGTGCCAGCAGTCCAGGACTTGCCCGATATGGCTACACCTTC
TRBD2	18	TRBV3-1/TRBV3-2	.	TRBJ2-3	CASSQDSGVGTSADTQYF	TGTGCCAGCAGCCAAGATAGCGGAGTCGGGACTAGCGCAGATACGCAGTATTTT
TRBD2	16	TRBV9	.	TRBJ2-5	CASSVASGAGQETQYF	TGTGCCAGCAGCGTAGCTAGCGGGGCGGGCCAAGAGACCCAGTACTTC
.	15	TRBV7-9	few	TRBJ1-3	CASSLGGNSGNTIYF	TGTGCCAGCAGCTTAGGCGGGAACTCTGGAAACACCATATATTTT
TRBD1	13	TRBV10-3	.	TRBJ1-5	CAIQQGADQPQHF	TGTGCCATCCAACAGGGGGCCGATCAGCCCCAGCATTTT
TRBD2	15	TRBV7-9	.	TRBJ2-1	CASSFSLAGYHEQFF	TGTGCCAGCAGCTTTAGCCTAGCGGGGTACCATGAGCAGTTCTTC
.	15	TRBV24-1	many	TRBJ2-7	CATSDLHAGPNEQYF	TGTGCCACCAGTGATTTGCATGCGGGGCCCAACGAGCAGTACTTC
TRBD1	13	TRBV27	.	TRBJ2-1	CASGTGGVDEQFF	TGTGCCAGCGGGACAGGGGGCGTGGATGAGCAGTTCTTC
TRBD1	16	TRBV5-6	.	TRBJ1-2	CASSLGQGASYGGYTF	TGTGCCAGCAGCTTGGGACAGGGGGCGTCGTACGGTGGCTACACCTTC
.	14	TRBV5-1	.	TRBJ1-1	CASSLVQGGTEAFF	TGCGCCAGCAGCTTGGTACAGGGTGGCACTGAAGCTTTCTTT
TRBD1	14	TRBV5-5	few	TRBJ2-7	CASSSDRVVFEQYF	TGTGCCAGCAGCTCCGACAGGGTAGTCTTCGAGCAGTACTTC
TRBD1	15	TRBV7-6	.	TRBJ1-1	CASSSQGAGNTEAFF	TGTGCCAGCAGCTCCCAGGGGGCAGGGAACACTGAAGCTTTCTTT
TRBD2	17	TRBV5-1	.	TRBJ2-7	CASSLRSSSGGASEQYF	TGCGCCAGCAGCTTGAGGAGTTCTAGCGGGGGGGCCTCCGAGCAGTACTTC
TRBD1	13	TRBV28	.	TRBJ2-1	CASSLGTDNEQFF	TGTGCCAGCAGTTTAGGGACAGACAATGAGCAGTTCTTC
.	16	TRBV15	few	TRBJ1-4	CATSRPTIGSGEKLFF	TGTGCCACCAGCAGACCAACCATAGGGTCAGGGGAAAAACTGTTTTTT
TRBD1	15	TRBV5-1	.	TRBJ1-1	CASSSSSGQGLGAFF	TGCGCCAGCAGCTCCTCCTCTGGACAGGGCCTTGGAGCTTTCTTT
.	16	TRBV11-2	.	TRBJ2-7	CASSRSTGSPIYEQYF	TGTGCCAGCAGCAGAAGTACAGGTTCCCCAATCTACGAGCAGTACTTC
.	12	TRBV19	.	TRBJ2-7	CASSDRTYEQYF	TGTGCCAGTAGCGACAGAACCTACGAGCAGTACTTC
.	14	TRBV6-5	once	TRBJ2-7	CALRERGRSYEQYF	TGTGCCCTCAGAGAAAGGGGTAGATCCTACGAGCAGTACTTC